This T cell receptor (beta chain) is from a study of T cell responses to AZD1222 COVID-19 vaccine. Study findings and constraints: Clonal diversity was possibly underestimated, and white British individuals and females predominated among donors.

Only in-frame clones appear in the TCRdb table, and some are missing; sequencing was by immunoSEQ multiplex PCR. The table has about 180,000 clones, almost 90% seen once. To note about this clone: Its antigen remains unidentified.

CDR3 length: 12 residues. Trimming took off 4 bases at V and 6 bases at J, with 8 bases between the two ends. Germline V gene sequence: CDR1 SEHNR, CDR2 FQNEAQ (reference sequence). This receptor was obtained from an adult in good health. The rearrangement links TRBV7-9 to TRBJ2-3; maybe TRBD2 (6 bases). The starting material was peripheral blood, obtained on day 0 of AZD1222 vaccination. The CDR3 loop is CASSSGGDTQYF. CDR3 bases: TGTGCCAGCAGCTCCGGGGGTGATACGCAGTATTTT.